This TCR beta chain was recorded in a study of cytotoxic CD8 clonotypes in ibrutinib-treated CLL. In the study overall: When averaged across all of the samples, the counts came to 255,043 productive templates and 94,082 productive rearrangements.

Study-wide results and caveats: Public clonotypes, an uncommon group, contracted or remained stable on treatment. Against age-matched healthy donors, baseline clonality ran higher and tracked circulating CD8+ T-cell counts. Patients with sustained remission and those progressing were sampled at differing times.

Sequenced by immunoSEQ multiplex PCR; TCRdb stores in-frame clones only, minus some. The sample consists of 40,000 to 55,000 clones, around four fifths of them appearing once. Details on this clone: Its antigen is unknown. The junction departs from the called germline gene at one end, perhaps through a read error.

This CDR3 is 18 amino acids long. Germline V CDR1 and CDR2: MDHEN, SYDVKM. The material was PBMCs, obtained after 24 months of ibrutinib treatment. This chain connects TRBV28 to TRBJ1-4; D unclear. The source of this sequence is a human donor with chronic lymphocytic leukemia. Written as DNA, the CDR3 is TGTGCCAACAGCCCCCGATTTAAGTGTAGCCGGGAGTGGGGAAAAACTGTTTTT. This codes for CANSPRFKCSREWGKTVF. Combining the CDR3 with reference TRBV28 and TRBJ1-4 gives the whole variable domain DVKVTQSSRYLVKRTGEKVFLECVQDMDHENMFWYRQDPGLGLRLIYFSYDVKMKEKGDIPEGYSVSREKKERFSLILESASTNQTSMYLCANSPRFKCSREWGKTVFGSGTQLSVL.